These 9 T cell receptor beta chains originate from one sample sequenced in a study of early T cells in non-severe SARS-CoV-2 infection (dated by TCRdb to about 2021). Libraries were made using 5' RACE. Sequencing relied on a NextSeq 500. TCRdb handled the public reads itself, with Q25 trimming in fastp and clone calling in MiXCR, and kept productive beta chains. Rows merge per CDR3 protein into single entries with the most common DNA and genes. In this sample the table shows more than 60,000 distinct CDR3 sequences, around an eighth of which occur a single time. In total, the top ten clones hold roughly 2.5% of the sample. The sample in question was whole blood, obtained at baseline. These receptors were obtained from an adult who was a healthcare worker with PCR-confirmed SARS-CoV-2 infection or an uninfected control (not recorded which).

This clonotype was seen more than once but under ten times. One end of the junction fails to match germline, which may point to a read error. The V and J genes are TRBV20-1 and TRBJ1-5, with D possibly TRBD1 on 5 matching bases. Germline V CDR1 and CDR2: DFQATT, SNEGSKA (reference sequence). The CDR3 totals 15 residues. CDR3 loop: CSARERTGGNQPQHF. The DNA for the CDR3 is TGCAGTGCTCGAGAGCGGACGGGGGGCAATCAGCCCCAGCATTTT.

The CDR3 here is CASSLSGGGADTQYF. CDR3 in DNA: TGTGCCAGCAGTCTTAGCGGGGGAGGGGCAGATACGCAGTATTTT. V is TRBV28 and J is TRBJ2-3; TRBD2 matches 9 bases. With V trimmed by 5 bases and J by 4 bases, 7 bases remained unmatched. The CDR3 contains 15 residues. Germline V gene data show CDR1 as MDHEN and CDR2 as SYDVKM.

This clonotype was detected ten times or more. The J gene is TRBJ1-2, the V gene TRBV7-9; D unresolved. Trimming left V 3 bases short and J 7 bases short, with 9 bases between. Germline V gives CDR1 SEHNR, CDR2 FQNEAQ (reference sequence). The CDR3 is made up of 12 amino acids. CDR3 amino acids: CASSLGGIGYTF. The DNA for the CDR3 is TGTGCCAGCAGCTTGGGTGGTATTGGCTACACCTTC.

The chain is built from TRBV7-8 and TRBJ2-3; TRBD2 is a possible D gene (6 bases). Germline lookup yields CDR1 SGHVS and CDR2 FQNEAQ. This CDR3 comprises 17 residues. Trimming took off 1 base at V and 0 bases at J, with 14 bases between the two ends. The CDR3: CASSLVGSGTSTDTQYF. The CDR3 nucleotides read TGTGCCAGCAGCTTAGTCGGGTCCGGGACTAGCACAGATACGCAGTATTTT.

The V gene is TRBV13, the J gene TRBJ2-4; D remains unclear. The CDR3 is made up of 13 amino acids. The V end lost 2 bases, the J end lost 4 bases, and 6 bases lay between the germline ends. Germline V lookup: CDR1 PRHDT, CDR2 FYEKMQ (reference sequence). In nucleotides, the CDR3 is TGTGCCAGCAGCTTAACAAAAAAAAACATTCAGTACTTC. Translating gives CASSLTKKNIQYF.

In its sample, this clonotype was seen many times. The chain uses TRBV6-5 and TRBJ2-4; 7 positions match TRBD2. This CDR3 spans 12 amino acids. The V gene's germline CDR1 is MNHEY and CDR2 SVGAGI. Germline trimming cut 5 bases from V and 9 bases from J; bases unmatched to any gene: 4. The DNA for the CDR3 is TGTGCCAGCAGTACTAGCGATGGCATTCAGTACTTC. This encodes CASSTSDGIQYF.

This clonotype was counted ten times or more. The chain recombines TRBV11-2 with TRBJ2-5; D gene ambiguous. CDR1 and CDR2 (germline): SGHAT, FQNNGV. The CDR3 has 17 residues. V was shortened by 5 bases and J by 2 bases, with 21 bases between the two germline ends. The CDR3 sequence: CASSPAGYGSHQETQYF. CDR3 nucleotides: TGTGCCAGCAGCCCGGCCGGGTATGGTAGTCATCAAGAGACCCAGTACTTC.

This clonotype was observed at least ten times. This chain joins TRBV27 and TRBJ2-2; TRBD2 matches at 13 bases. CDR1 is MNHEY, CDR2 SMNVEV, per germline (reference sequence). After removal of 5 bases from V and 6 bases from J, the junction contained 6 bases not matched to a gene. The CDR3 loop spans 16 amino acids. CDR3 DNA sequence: TGTGCCAGCAGTGTACTAGCGGGGGGGCTGGCCGGGGAGCTGTTTTTT. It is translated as CASSVLAGGLAGELFF.

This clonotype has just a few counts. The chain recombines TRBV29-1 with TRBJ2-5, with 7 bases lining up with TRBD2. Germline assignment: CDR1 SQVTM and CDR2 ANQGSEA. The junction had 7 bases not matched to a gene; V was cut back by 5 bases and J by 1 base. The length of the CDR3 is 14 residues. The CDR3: CSVREGLGQETQYF. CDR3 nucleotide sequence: TGCAGCGTTAGGGAGGGGTTGGGCCAAGAGACCCAGTACTTC. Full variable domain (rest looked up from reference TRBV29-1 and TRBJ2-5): SAVISQKPSRDICQRGTSLTIQCQVDSQVTMMFWYRQQPGQSLTLIATANQGSEATYESGFVIDKFPISRPNLTFSTLTVSNMSPEDSSIYLCSVREGLGQETQYFGPGTRLLVL.